This T cell receptor (beta chain) emerged from a study of cytomegalovirus exposure and HLA in healthy donors. The CDR3 is made up of 18 amino acids. The V and J ends lost 7 bases and 1 base respectively, with 26 bases between them. Germline V gene data show CDR1 as MGHRA and CDR2 as YSYEKL. The donors comprised healthy bone marrow donors. Primers: 60 Vbeta forward and 13 Jbeta reverse. TCRdb's table, derived via immunoSEQ multiplex PCR, lists solely in-frame clones and lacks some. The sample holds 150,000 to 200,000 clones, 68% seen once. The V gene is TRBV4-1, the J gene TRBJ2-7, with D tentatively TRBD1 (7 bases). The receptor was isolated from a man between 25 and 39 years old in good health and CMV-seropositive. The sequenced sample consisted of PBMCs. CDR3 sequence reads: CASTRQGGLFIESYEQYF. Here the CDR3 DNA reads TGCGCCAGCACACGACAGGGAGGCTTGTTTATTGAGTCCTACGAGCAGTACTTC.